The clone carrying this T cell receptor beta chain was counted only a few times. These data belong to a study of blood T cell repertoires in COVID-19. Overall study context: Spain, Italy and the United States supplied samples that represented acute and convalescent COVID-19. T cells, B-cell-depleted T cells, or PBMCs supplied cDNA or gDNA.

Methods used by the authors: Estimates of nucleated cell counts were drawn from the amplification of reference gene primers. Repertoires were generated with immunoSEQ multiplex PCR, while TCRdb's copy carries only in-frame clones and drops some. The D gene and trimming were derived from the DNA, and the V and J assignments and clone size from that table. The table records approximately 150,000 clones, 70% to 80% of them present only once. The CDR3 totals 14 residues. The ends were cut back, 6 bases at V and 8 bases at J, with 16 bases in the middle. In germline, CDR1 is SNHLY, CDR2 FYNNEI. Sequencing was performed on peripheral blood. The chain uses TRBV2 and TRBJ1-4; the D gene is possibly TRBD1 (6 bases). This clonotype originated in a middle-aged man with acute or convalescent COVID-19. The CDR3 spells CASRALQGGEKLFF. CDR3 in DNA: TGTGCCAGCAGGGCCCTACAGGGAGGGGAAAAACTGTTTTTT.